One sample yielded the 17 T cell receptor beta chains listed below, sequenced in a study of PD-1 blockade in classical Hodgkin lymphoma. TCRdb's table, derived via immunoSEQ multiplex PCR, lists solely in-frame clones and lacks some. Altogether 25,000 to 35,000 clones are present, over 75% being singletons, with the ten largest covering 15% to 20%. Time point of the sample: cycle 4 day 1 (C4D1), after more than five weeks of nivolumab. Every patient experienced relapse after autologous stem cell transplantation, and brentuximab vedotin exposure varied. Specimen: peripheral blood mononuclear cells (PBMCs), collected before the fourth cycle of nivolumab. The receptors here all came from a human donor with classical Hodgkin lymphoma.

The CDR3 region has the DNA TGTGCCAGCAGCGTAGAAGACCCTCTATACAATGAGCAGTTCTTC. Translating gives CASSVEDPLYNEQFF. The chain combines TRBV9 with TRBJ2-1; the D is unclear. V gave up 0 bases and J gave up 4 bases, with 11 bases separating them. The CDR3 extends over 15 amino acids. CDR1 and CDR2 from the germline V gene are SGDLS and YYNGEE.

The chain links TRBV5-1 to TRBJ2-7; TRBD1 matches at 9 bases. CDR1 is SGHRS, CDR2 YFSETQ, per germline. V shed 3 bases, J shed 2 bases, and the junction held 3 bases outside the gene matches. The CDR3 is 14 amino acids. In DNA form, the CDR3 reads TGCGCCAGCAGCTCCAGACAGGGGGCCTACGAGCAGTACTTC. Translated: CASSSRQGAYEQYF. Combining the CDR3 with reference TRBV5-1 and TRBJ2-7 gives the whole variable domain KAGVTQTPRYLIKTRGQQVTLSCSPISGHRSVSWYQQTPGQGLQFLFEYFSETQRNKGNFPGRFSGRQFSNSRSEMNVSTLELGDSALYLCASSSRQGAYEQYFGPGTRLTVT.

CDR3 amino acids: CASRETGADGYTF. The CDR3 nucleotides are TGCGCCAGCAGGGAGACAGGAGCCGATGGCTACACCTTC. This chain links TRBV5-1 with TRBJ1-2, with D maybe TRBD1 (6 bases). Germline V gene lookup returns CDR1 SGHRS and CDR2 YFSETQ. CDR3 length: 13 amino acids. The V gene lost 5 bases and the J gene lost 6 bases, with 14 bases spanning the gap. The variable domain in full, with the rest retrieved from reference TRBV5-1 and TRBJ1-2, is KAGVTQTPRYLIKTRGQQVTLSCSPISGHRSVSWYQQTPGQGLQFLFEYFSETQRNKGNFPGRFSGRQFSNSRSEMNVSTLELGDSALYLCASRETGADGYTFGSGTRLTVV.

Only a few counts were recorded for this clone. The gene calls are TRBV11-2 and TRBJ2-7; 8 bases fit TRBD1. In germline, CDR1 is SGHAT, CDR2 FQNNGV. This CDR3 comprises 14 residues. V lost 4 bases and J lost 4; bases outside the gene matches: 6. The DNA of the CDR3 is TGTGCCAGCAGCTCACGCAGGGGGCGATACGAGCAGTACTTC. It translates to CASSSRRGRYEQYF.

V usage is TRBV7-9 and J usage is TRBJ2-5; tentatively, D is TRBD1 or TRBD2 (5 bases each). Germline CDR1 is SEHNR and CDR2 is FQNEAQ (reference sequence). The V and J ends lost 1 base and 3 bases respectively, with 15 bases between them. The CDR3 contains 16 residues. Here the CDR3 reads CASSLGGPMLEETQYF. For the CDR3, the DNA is TGTGCCAGCAGCTTAGGGGGACCTATGTTGGAAGAGACCCAGTACTTC.

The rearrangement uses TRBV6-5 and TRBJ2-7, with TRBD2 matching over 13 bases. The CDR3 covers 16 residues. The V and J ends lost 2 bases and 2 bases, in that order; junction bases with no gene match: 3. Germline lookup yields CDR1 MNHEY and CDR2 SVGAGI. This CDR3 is CASSYEGLAGPYEQYF. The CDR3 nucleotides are TGTGCCAGCAGTTACGAGGGACTAGCGGGGCCCTACGAGCAGTACTTC.

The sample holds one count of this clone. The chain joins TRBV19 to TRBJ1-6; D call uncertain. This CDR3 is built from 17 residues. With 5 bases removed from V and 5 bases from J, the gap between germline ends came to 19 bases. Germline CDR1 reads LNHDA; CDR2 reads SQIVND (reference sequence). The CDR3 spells CASSSFLQDAHNSPLHF. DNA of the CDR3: TGTGCCAGTAGTTCCTTCCTCCAGGATGCTCATAATTCACCCCTCCACTTT.

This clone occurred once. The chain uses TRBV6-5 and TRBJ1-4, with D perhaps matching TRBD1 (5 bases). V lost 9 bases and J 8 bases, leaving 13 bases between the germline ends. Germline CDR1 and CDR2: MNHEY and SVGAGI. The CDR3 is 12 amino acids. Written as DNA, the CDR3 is TGTGCCAGGGGGGGTTCGGGCGAAAAACTGTTTTTT. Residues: CARGGSGEKLFF.

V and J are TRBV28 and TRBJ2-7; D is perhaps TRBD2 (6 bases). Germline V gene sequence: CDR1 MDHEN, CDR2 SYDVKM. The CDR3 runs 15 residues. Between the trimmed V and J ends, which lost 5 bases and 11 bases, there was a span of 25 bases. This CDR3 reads CASSHRTGLTRREYF. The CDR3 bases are TGTGCCAGCAGTCACCGAACGGGACTGACCCGTCGGGAGTACTTC.

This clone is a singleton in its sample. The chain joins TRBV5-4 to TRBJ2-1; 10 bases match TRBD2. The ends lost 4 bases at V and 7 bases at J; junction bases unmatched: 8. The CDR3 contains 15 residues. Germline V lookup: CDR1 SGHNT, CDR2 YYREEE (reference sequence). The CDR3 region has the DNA TGTGCCAGCAGCCGCGGGACTAGCGAGCGGAATGAGCAGTTCTTC. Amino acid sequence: CASSRGTSERNEQFF.

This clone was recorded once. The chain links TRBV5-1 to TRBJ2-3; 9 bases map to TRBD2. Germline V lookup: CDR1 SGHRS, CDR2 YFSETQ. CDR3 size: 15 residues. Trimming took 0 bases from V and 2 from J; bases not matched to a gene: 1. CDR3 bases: TGCGCCAGCAGCTTGGGACTAGCGGACACAGATACGCAGTATTTT. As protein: CASSLGLADTDTQYF.

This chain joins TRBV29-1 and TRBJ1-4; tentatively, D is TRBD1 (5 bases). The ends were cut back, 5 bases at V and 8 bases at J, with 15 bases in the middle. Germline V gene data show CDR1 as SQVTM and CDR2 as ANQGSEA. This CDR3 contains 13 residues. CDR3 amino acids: CSVPTAGGEKLFF. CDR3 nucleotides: TGCAGCGTTCCGACAGCGGGAGGGGAAAAACTGTTTTTT.

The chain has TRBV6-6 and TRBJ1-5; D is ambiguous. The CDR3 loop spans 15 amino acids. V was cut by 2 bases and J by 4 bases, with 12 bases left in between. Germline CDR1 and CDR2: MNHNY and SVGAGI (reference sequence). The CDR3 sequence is CASSYPPGLNQPQHF. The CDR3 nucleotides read TGTGCCAGCAGTTACCCTCCCGGGTTAAATCAGCCCCAGCATTTT.

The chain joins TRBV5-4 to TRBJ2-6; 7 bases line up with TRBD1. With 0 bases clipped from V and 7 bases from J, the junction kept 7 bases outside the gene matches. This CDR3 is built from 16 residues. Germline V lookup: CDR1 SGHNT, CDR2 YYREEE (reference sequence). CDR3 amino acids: CASSLGTGSFANVLTF. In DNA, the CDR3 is TGTGCCAGCAGCTTGGGGACAGGAAGTTTTGCCAACGTCCTGACTTTC. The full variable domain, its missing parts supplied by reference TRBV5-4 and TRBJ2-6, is ETGVTQSPTHLIKTRGQQVTLRCSSQSGHNTVSWYQQALGQGPQFIFQYYREEENGRGNFPPRFSGLQFPNYSSELNVNALELDDSALYLCASSLGTGSFANVLTFGAGSRLTVL.

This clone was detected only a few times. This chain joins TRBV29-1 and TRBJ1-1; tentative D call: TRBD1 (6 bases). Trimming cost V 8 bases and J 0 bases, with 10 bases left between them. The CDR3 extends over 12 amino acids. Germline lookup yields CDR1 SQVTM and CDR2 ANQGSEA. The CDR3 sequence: CSITGLNTEAFF. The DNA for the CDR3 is TGCAGCATTACAGGGCTGAACACTGAAGCTTTCTTT.

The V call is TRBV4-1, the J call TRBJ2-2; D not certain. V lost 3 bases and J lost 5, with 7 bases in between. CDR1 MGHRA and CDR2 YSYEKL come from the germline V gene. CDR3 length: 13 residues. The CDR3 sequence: CASSQEQTGELFF. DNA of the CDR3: TGCGCCAGCAGCCAGGAGCAGACCGGGGAGCTGTTTTTT.

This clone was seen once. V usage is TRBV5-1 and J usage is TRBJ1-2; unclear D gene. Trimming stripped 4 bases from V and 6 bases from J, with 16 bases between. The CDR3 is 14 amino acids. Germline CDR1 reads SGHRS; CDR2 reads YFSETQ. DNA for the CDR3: TGCGCCAGCAGCCAACCGGACCGTTCGAATGGCTACACCTTC. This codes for CASSQPDRSNGYTF.